This T cell receptor (beta chain) was sequenced in a study of graft-versus-host responses after intestinal transplantation. Study-wide background: As for transplant type, recipients had multivisceral, liver-intestinal, or isolated intestinal grafts. All recipients were given anti-thymocyte globulin induction, and tacrolimus and steroids were then administered for three to four years.

General observations from the study: Early declines in HvG clones that occurred post-transplant were associated with peak circulating GvH clone levels.

The CDR3 is 13 residues long. The germline CDR1 and CDR2 sequences are MNHNS and SASEGT. Produced via immunoSEQ multiplex PCR; TCRdb's table is partial and in-frame only. The table shows about 120,000 clones, with approximately 92% occurring only once. Concerning this clone itself: Its antigen remains unidentified. The junction shows a germline mismatch at one end, possibly a read error.

This clonotype was sampled from a human donor who received an intestinal transplant. V gene TRBV6-1 combines with J gene TRBJ2-7, with D possibly matching TRBD2 (5 bases). Sequencing used unstimulated CD4+ T cells sorted from spleen or lymph node cells, obtained before intestinal transplant. DNA for the CDR3: TGTGCCGGCAGTGATTCCAGGCTAGCCGAGCAGTACTTC. Amino acids: CAGSDSRLAEQYF.